One sample yielded the 26 T cell receptor beta chains listed below, sequenced in a study of cytomegalovirus exposure and HLA in healthy donors. It was with 60 Vbeta and 13 Jbeta primers that the PCR ran. Libraries were prepared by immunoSEQ multiplex PCR; TCRdb keeps only in-frame clonotypes and omits some of them. The repertoire consists of some 220,000 clones, with approximately 85% occurring once and the leading ten covering around 0.23%. Specimen: PBMCs. These receptors were taken from a girl aged 2 to 10 in good health and CMV-seronegative.

This chain joins TRBV4-2 and TRBJ1-4; TRBD1 aligns across 7 bases. With V trimmed by 1 base and J by 7 bases, 12 bases remained unmatched. The CDR3 runs 17 residues. Germline-derived CDR1 and CDR2 are LGHNA and YNFKEQ. The CDR3 DNA follows: TGTGCCAGCAGCCAAGTTGAAAGGGGGCGGCGGGGTGAAAAACTGTTTTTT. Encoded protein: CASSQVERGRRGEKLFF.

The J gene is TRBJ2-3, the V gene TRBV27, with TRBD2 identical over 10 bases. Germline loops: CDR1 MNHEY, CDR2 SMNVEV (reference sequence). Trimming at V came to 5 bases and at J to 6 bases, leaving 23 bases not matched to a gene. CDR3 length: 20 amino acids. The CDR3 loop reads CASSHWGPRTSGLQRDTQYF. The DNA for the CDR3 is TGTGCCAGCAGTCACTGGGGACCACGGACTAGCGGACTCCAAAGGGATACGCAGTATTTT.

Remarks on this clone: One end of the junction fails to match germline, which may point to a read error. This sample also contains other DNA sequences that code for the same CDR3. The genes are TRBV11-2 and TRBJ1-6; TRBD1 matches at 7 bases. The germline V gene encodes CDR1 SGHAT and CDR2 FQNNGV. This CDR3 has 15 amino acids. The CDR3 loop is CASSWDSSYNSPLHF. CDR3 bases: TGTGCCAGCAGCTGGGACAGCTCCTATAATTCGCCCCTCCACTTT.

This clone has a single count. The chain joins TRBV5-5 to TRBJ1-2, with 12 bases fitting TRBD1. Germline loops: CDR1 SGHKS, CDR2 YYEKEE (reference sequence). The J segment lost 6 bases and the V segment lost 4 bases, leaving 7 bases of the junction unmatched. The CDR3 length is 15 residues. The CDR3 region is CASSTRDRGRNGYTF. CDR3 in DNA: TGTGCCAGCAGCACCCGGGACAGGGGGCGGAATGGCTACACCTTC.

The chain joins TRBV7-9 to TRBJ1-1; unclear D gene. The ends were cut back, 1 base at V and 4 bases at J, with 13 bases in the middle. Germline CDR1 SEHNR, CDR2 FQNEAQ (reference sequence). The CDR3 consists of 15 residues. Here the CDR3 DNA reads TGTGCCAGCAGCTTAGATAGGGTCGGGAGCACTGAAGCTTTCTTT. Translation: CASSLDRVGSTEAFF. The variable domain in full, with the rest retrieved from reference TRBV7-9 and TRBJ1-1, is DTGVSQNPRHKITKRGQNVTFRCDPISEHNRLYWYRQTLGQGPEFLTYFQNEAQLEKSRLLSDRFSAERPKGSFSTLEIQRTEQGDSAMYLCASSLDRVGSTEAFFGQGTRLTVV.

The chain couples TRBV27 to TRBJ2-7, with 7 bases lining up with TRBD2. CDR1 and CDR2 (germline): MNHEY, SMNVEV (reference sequence). The V and J ends lost 3 bases and 2 bases, in that order; junction bases with no gene match: 4. The CDR3 totals 14 residues. As DNA, the CDR3 is TGTGCCAGCAGTTTTTCGGGAGGAGCCTACGAGCAGTACTTC. Its protein is CASSFSGGAYEQYF.

This sequence joins TRBV19 and TRBJ2-7; tentative D call: TRBD1 (5 bases). Trimming pared 7 bases from V and 7 bases from J, leaving 23 bases between. Germline V CDR1 and CDR2: LNHDA, SQIVND (reference sequence). The CDR3 is 15 residues long. The CDR3 sequence is CASKGKGSSTVEQYF. In DNA form, the CDR3 reads TGTGCCAGTAAAGGAAAGGGGTCCTCGACAGTTGAGCAGTACTTC.

This clone was counted a few times. The chain joins TRBV7-4 to TRBJ2-7; TRBD1 matches at 8 bases. This CDR3 comprises 16 residues. The V and J ends lost 4 bases and 6 bases, in that order; junction bases with no gene match: 14. From germline, CDR1 is SGHVT and CDR2 SQSDAQ. For the CDR3, the DNA is TGTGCCAGCAGCTCGAACAGGGGGGTGTGTCTACGCGAGCAGTACTTC. This encodes CASSSNRGVCLREQYF.

The CDR3 here is CASSPGLAGSDEQFF. CDR3 sequence (DNA): TGTGCCAGCAGCCCAGGACTAGCGGGGTCGGATGAGCAGTTCTTC. This rearrangement joins TRBV4-2 to TRBJ2-1; 12 nucleotides line up with TRBD2. The trim removed 4 bases at V and 8 bases at J, leaving 6 bases unmatched. The V gene's germline CDR1 is LGHNA and CDR2 YNFKEQ. The CDR3 contains 15 residues.

The J gene is TRBJ1-5, the V gene TRBV30; 7 bases line up with TRBD1. The J segment lost 0 bases and the V segment lost 0 bases, leaving 8 bases of the junction unmatched. From germline, CDR1 is GTSNPN and CDR2 SVGIG (reference sequence). The CDR3 is made up of 17 amino acids. The CDR3 DNA reads as TGTGCCTGGAGTGTACCTTGGGACAGTTTTAGCAATCAGCCCCAGCATTTT. This codes for CAWSVPWDSFSNQPQHF.

V gene TRBV5-1 combines with J gene TRBJ2-1; 7 bases line up with TRBD2. V dropped 0 bases and J dropped 6; count of bases not matched to a gene: 6. CDR1 and CDR2 (germline): SGHRS, YFSETQ. The CDR3 spans 15 residues. The CDR3 loop reads CASSLGVSGGNEQFF. CDR3 nucleotide sequence: TGCGCCAGCAGCTTGGGGGTTTCGGGGGGCAATGAGCAGTTCTTC.

In its sample, this clone was seen a few times. The chain couples TRBV7-2 to TRBJ1-6; no clear D. The CDR3 is 14 residues long. V was trimmed by 5 bases and J by 4 bases, leaving 9 bases between them. Germline V CDR1 and CDR2: SGHTA, FQGNSA. Written as DNA, the CDR3 is TGTGCCAGCAGCCTGCAGGCTTATAATTCACCCCTCCACTTT. Its translation: CASSLQAYNSPLHF.

This chain connects TRBV12-5 to TRBJ1-1, with a weak D call TRBD1 (6 bases). Germline assignment: CDR1 LGHNT and CDR2 FRNRAP. The V and J ends lost 1 base and 1 base respectively, with 19 bases between them. The CDR3 runs to 18 residues. The CDR3 nucleotides are TGTGCTAGTGGTTTGGGGGGTTGGGACACCCCCCGGAACACTGAAGCTTTCTTT. As protein: CASGLGGWDTPRNTEAFF.

V is TRBV14 and J is TRBJ2-1, with TRBD1 matching 8 bases. Trimming at V came to 1 base and at J to 15 bases, leaving 2 bases not matched to a gene. The germline V gene encodes CDR1 SGHDN and CDR2 FVKESK. This CDR3 spans 11 amino acids. Here the CDR3 DNA reads TGTGCCAGCAGCCAAGCCGGACAGGGGTTCTTC. It is translated as CASSQAGQGFF. The whole variable domain, remainder taken from reference TRBV14 and TRBJ2-1, is EAGVTQFPSHSVIEKGQTVTLRCDPISGHDNLYWYRRVMGKEIKFLLHFVKESKQDESGMPNNRFLAERTGGTYSTLKVQPAELEDSGVYFCASSQAGQGFFGPGTRLTVL.

The chain recombines TRBV10-2 with TRBJ1-1, with 8 bases fitting TRBD1. V lost 0 bases and J lost 4; bases outside the gene matches: 7. The V gene's germline CDR1 is WSHSY and CDR2 SAAADI. This CDR3 comprises 16 residues. CDR3 loop: CASSESTGAGGTEAFF. For the CDR3, the DNA is TGCGCCAGCAGTGAGTCGACAGGGGCAGGGGGCACTGAAGCTTTCTTT.

The chain has TRBV1 and TRBJ1-1; the table's D call, TRBD1, has no DNA check behind it. TRBV1 is tagged as a pseudogene. The CDR3 is 18 residues long. The DNA for the CDR3 is TGCACCAGCAGCCAAAGGGTAGGGGCCTCTGACATGAACACTGAAGCTTTCTTT. It encodes CTSSQRVGASDMNTEAFF.

The rearrangement uses TRBV5-1 and TRBJ1-4, with D perhaps TRBD1 (6 bases). The V end was cut by 4 bases, the J end by 0 bases, with 13 bases between. Germline CDR1 and CDR2: SGHRS and YFSETQ. CDR3 length: 16 residues. This chain's CDR3 is CASSRGQPATNEKLFF. For the CDR3, the DNA is TGCGCCAGCAGCCGCGGACAGCCTGCAACTAATGAAAAACTGTTTTTT.

J is TRBJ1-6 and V is TRBV15; TRBD1 aligns across 9 bases. Looked up from germline, CDR1 is LNHNV and CDR2 is YYDKDF (reference sequence). The CDR3 extends over 14 amino acids. The V segment lost 3 bases and the J segment 10 bases; nucleotides outside the gene matches: 4. The CDR3 is CATSRTGGESPLHF. The CDR3 DNA is TGTGCCACCAGCAGGACAGGGGGAGAATCACCCCTCCACTTT.

This sequence joins TRBV20-1 and TRBJ2-3, with D uncertain. Per the germline V gene, CDR1 is DFQATT and CDR2 is SNEGSKA (reference sequence). V lost 6 bases and J 6 bases, leaving 10 bases between the germline ends. The CDR3 has 11 residues. CDR3 bases: TGCAGTGCGCGGATGGTTGATACGCAGTATTTT. Translation: CSARMVDTQYF.

The rearrangement joins TRBV6-5 to TRBJ2-7, with D uncertain. The CDR3 length is 11 residues. Germline values: CDR1 MNHEY, CDR2 SVGAGI. V was cut by 7 bases and J by 3 bases, with 7 bases left in between. CDR3 sequence: CASTGIYEQYF. The CDR3 nucleotides read TGTGCCAGCACTGGCATCTACGAGCAGTACTTC.

The chain is built from TRBV6-1 and TRBJ1-1; D unresolved. The CDR3 is 13 residues long. V gave up 4 bases and J gave up 1 base, with 7 bases separating them. In germline, CDR1 is MNHNS, CDR2 SASEGT. The CDR3 DNA reads as TGTGCCAGCAGTGTTACAGCGAACACTGAAGCTTTCTTT. Translated, it gives CASSVTANTEAFF.

The chain carries TRBV29-1 and TRBJ2-1; 8 bases are a match to TRBD2. The CDR3 runs to 13 residues. Germline CDR1 SQVTM, CDR2 ANQGSEA. With 4 bases clipped from V and 6 bases from J, the junction kept 5 bases outside the gene matches. This CDR3 is CSVAGGGPNEQFF. The DNA of the CDR3 is TGCAGCGTTGCGGGGGGGGGCCCCAATGAGCAGTTCTTC.

This clone was seen just once. This sequence joins TRBV7-9 and TRBJ2-1, with 7 bases aligning to TRBD1. CDR1 is SEHNR, CDR2 FQNEAQ, per germline (reference sequence). Trimming removed 1 base from V and 7 bases from J; junction bases left unmatched: 4. This CDR3 spans 14 amino acids. The CDR3 DNA is TGTGCCAGCAGCTTAGAGACAGGGTCTAATGAGCAGTTCTTC. It specifies CASSLETGSNEQFF.

The chain's CDR3 is CASSETSDNEQFF. CDR3 DNA: TGTGCCAGCAGTGAGACTAGCGACAATGAGCAGTTCTTC. V and J are TRBV6-1 and TRBJ2-1; TRBD2 matches at 8 bases. The germline CDR1 and CDR2 sequences are MNHNS and SASEGT. Trimming cost V 3 bases and J 5 bases; bases outside gene matches: 0. This CDR3 comprises 13 residues.

J is TRBJ2-7 and V is TRBV15; possible D gene TRBD1, 6 bases. Trimming removed 9 bases at V and 2 bases at J, with 14 bases between. Germline CDR1 and CDR2: LNHNV and YYDKDF (reference sequence). This CDR3 contains 13 residues. The CDR3 DNA is TGTGCCACGGCACGGGACACAACCTACGAGCAGTACTTC. It yields the protein CATARDTTYEQYF.

This clone was counted between two and nine times. V usage is TRBV5-6 and J usage is TRBJ1-1, with 7 bases aligning to TRBD1. The CDR3 is made up of 14 amino acids. The J segment lost 2 bases and the V segment lost 5 bases, leaving 6 bases of the junction unmatched. Germline V CDR1 and CDR2: SGHDT, YYEEEE. The CDR3 sequence is CASSRDRANTEAFF. CDR3 in DNA: TGTGCCAGCAGTAGAGACAGGGCCAACACTGAAGCTTTCTTT.